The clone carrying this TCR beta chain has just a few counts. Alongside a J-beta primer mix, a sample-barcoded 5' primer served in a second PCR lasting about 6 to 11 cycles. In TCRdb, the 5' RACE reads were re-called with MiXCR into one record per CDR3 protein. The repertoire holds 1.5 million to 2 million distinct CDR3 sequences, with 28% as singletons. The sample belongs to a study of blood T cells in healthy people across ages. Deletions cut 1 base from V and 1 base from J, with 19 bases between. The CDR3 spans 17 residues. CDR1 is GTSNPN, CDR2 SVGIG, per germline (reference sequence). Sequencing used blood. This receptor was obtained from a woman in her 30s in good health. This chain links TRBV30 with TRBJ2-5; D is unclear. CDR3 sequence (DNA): TGTGCCTGGAGTGAGGGCCGGCGACCGAGGAGCCAAGAGACCCAGTACTTC. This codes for CAWSEGRRPRSQETQYF.